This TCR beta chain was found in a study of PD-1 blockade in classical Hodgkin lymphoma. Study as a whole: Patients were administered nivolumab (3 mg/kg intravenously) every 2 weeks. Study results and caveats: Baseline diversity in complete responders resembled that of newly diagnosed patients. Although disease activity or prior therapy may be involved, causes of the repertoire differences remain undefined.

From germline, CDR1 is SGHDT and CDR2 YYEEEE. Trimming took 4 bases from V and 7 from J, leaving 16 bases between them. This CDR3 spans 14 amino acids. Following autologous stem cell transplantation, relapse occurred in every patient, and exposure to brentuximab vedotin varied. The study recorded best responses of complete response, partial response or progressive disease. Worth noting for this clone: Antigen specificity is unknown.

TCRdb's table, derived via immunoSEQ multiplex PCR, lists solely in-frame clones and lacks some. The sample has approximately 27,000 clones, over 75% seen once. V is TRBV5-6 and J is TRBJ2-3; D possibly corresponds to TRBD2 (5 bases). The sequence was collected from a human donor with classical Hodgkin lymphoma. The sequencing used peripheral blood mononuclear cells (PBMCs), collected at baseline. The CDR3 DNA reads TGTGCCAGCAGCATACGGGATACGGGGAATACGCAGTATTTT. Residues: CASSIRDTGNTQYF.